This T cell receptor beta chain is from a study of T cells in Graves' hyperthyroidism and ophthalmopathy. Study conclusions and caveats: The model's output predicted ophthalmopathy at a median of 6.5 months prior to onset. Most expanded thyroid clonotypes above 0.001 recurred in blood.

In regard to this clonotype: Its antigen is not identified. A single base separates this from a much larger clone, so it may be a read error.

The CDR3 runs to 13 residues. Per germline, CDR1 SNHLY and CDR2 FYNNEI. V was pared by 5 bases and J by 4 bases, with 11 bases between. The diagnostic basis comprised clinical symptoms, serum thyroxine and TRAb, thyroid ultrasound and orbital computed tomography. Researchers amplified the TCR beta CDR3 regions from RNA transcripts. The HTBI primer set drove a first-round RT-PCR of the TCR CDR3. Via MiXCR, TCRdb re-called the multiplex PCR reads, giving one row per CDR3 protein. The sample has hundreds of thousands of distinct CDR3 sequences, roughly 46% seen once; the top ten hold roughly 6.5%. The rearrangement joins TRBV2 to TRBJ1-2; no reliable D call. Sample: peripheral blood or thyroid tissue (not recorded which). The receptor's source is an adult man with Graves' disease, either hyperthyroidism or ophthalmopathy (not recorded which). The CDR3 nucleotides are TGTGCCAGCAGTCAAGGGTTTAGCTATGGCTACACCTTC. It encodes CASSQGFSYGYTF. The full variable domain, its missing parts supplied by reference TRBV2 and TRBJ1-2, is EPEVTQTPSHQVTQMGQEVILRCVPISNHLYFYWYRQILGQKVEFLVSFYNNEISEKSEIFDDQFSVERPDGSNFTLKIRSTKLEDSAMYFCASSQGFSYGYTFGSGTRLTVV.